What follows are 13 T cell receptor beta chains derived from one specimen sequenced in a study of blood T cell repertoires in COVID-19. Generated by immunoSEQ multiplex PCR, the TCRdb table keeps only in-frame clones and is missing some. Of 90,000 to 110,000 clones listed, roughly 80% are singletons. Sequencing input: peripheral blood. Every receptor here comes from a woman in her seventies with acute or convalescent COVID-19.

The chain is built from TRBV4-1 and TRBJ1-2, with TRBD1 identical over 7 bases. In germline, CDR1 is MGHRA, CDR2 YSYEKL. With 0 bases clipped from V and 4 bases from J, the junction kept 20 bases outside the gene matches. This CDR3 spans 20 amino acids. In DNA, the CDR3 is TGCGCCAGCAGCCAAGATACAGGACAGGATGGCCCCTTGAGCATCTATGGCTACACCTTC. This encodes CASSQDTGQDGPLSIYGYTF.

The V call is TRBV10-3, the J call TRBJ2-3; a weak D match, TRBD1 (6 bases). This CDR3 is 15 amino acids long. Trimming took 8 bases from V and 1 from J, leaving 16 bases between them. The germline CDR1 and CDR2 sequences are ENHRY and SYGVKD. The chain's CDR3 is CAIGMTGRGTDTQYF. Written as DNA, the CDR3 is TGTGCCATCGGAATGACAGGCAGGGGCACAGATACGCAGTATTTT.

This clone has more than one count but fewer than ten. The chain carries TRBV4-1 and TRBJ1-1, with D unclear. Germline CDR1 reads MGHRA; CDR2 reads YSYEKL. Trimming took 0 bases from V and 0 from J, leaving 8 bases between them. This CDR3 is built from 15 residues. DNA for the CDR3: TGCGCCAGCAGCCAAGATGAGGCTATGAACACTGAAGCTTTCTTT. As protein: CASSQDEAMNTEAFF.

This clone was observed a single time. The V gene is TRBV19, the J gene TRBJ2-1; possibly TRBD1 for D (6 bases). With 3 bases removed from V and 16 bases from J, the gap between germline ends came to 13 bases. The CDR3 loop spans 11 amino acids. The germline gives CDR1 LNHDA, CDR2 SQIVND (reference sequence). For the CDR3, the DNA is TGTGCCAGTAGTATGGTGGGGGCCCGATTCTTC. This codes for CASSMVGARFF.

This chain connects TRBV6-2 or TRBV6-3 to TRBJ1-1; 11 nucleotides align to TRBD1. The germline CDR1 and CDR2 sequences are MNHEY and SVGEGT. The CDR3 contains 16 residues. The trim removed 0 bases at V and 8 bases at J, leaving 8 bases unmatched. CDR3 residues: CASSYSIGQGASEAFF. The CDR3 DNA follows: TGTGCCAGCAGTTACTCCATCGGACAGGGGGCTTCGGAAGCTTTCTTT.

The chain couples TRBV6-5 to TRBJ1-5, with D possibly TRBD1 on 5 matching bases. CDR3 size: 16 residues. Trimming removed 4 bases from V and 7 bases from J, with 20 bases in between. From germline, CDR1 is MNHEY and CDR2 SVGAGI. The DNA for the CDR3 is TGTGCCAGCAGTTCTTACCGGGAGAGGGGATGGCAGCCCCAGCATTTT. Encoded protein: CASSSYRERGWQPQHF.

This clone was seen a few times. The V call is TRBV6-2 or TRBV6-3, the J call TRBJ2-5; tentatively, D is TRBD2 (5 bases). This CDR3 has 15 amino acids. Germline V gives CDR1 MNHEY, CDR2 SVGEGT. Trimming removed 6 bases at V and 5 bases at J, with 19 bases between. The CDR3 sequence is CASSRLFTRMETQYF. The CDR3, as DNA: TGTGCCAGCAGCCGCCTATTCACTAGGATGGAGACCCAGTACTTC.

The chain links TRBV7-2 to TRBJ1-6, with no clear D. Per the germline V gene, CDR1 is SGHTA and CDR2 is FQGNSA. The V gene lost 5 bases and the J gene lost 7 bases, with 18 bases spanning the gap. This CDR3 spans 16 amino acids. The CDR3 nucleotides read TGTGCCAGCAGCCGCAGTCCGGGAGCTGGGAATTCACCCCTCCACTTT. Amino acids: CASSRSPGAGNSPLHF.

The chain employs TRBV19 and TRBJ2-1; TRBD2 aligns across 10 bases. CDR1 and CDR2 from the germline V gene are LNHDA and SQIVND (reference sequence). The trim removed 4 bases at V and 2 bases at J, leaving 5 bases unmatched. CDR3 length equals 16 residues. CDR3 sequence reads: CASSTPGLATYNEQFF. CDR3 sequence (DNA): TGTGCCAGTAGTACTCCGGGACTAGCGACCTACAATGAGCAGTTCTTC.

The chain links TRBV28 to TRBJ2-1, with a weak D call TRBD2 (6 bases). Germline V gives CDR1 MDHEN, CDR2 SYDVKM. The CDR3 runs 15 residues. The germline V and J ends were trimmed by 7 bases and 0 bases, with 13 bases remaining between them. As DNA, the CDR3 is TGTGCCAGCACGGTGGCGGGGTTCTCCTACAATGAGCAGTTCTTC. Protein sequence: CASTVAGFSYNEQFF.

This clone has only one observation. V is TRBV4-3 and J is TRBJ1-6; the D is unclear. The V gene's germline CDR1 is LGHNA and CDR2 YSLEER. The V and J ends lost 0 bases and 6 bases respectively, with 9 bases between them. The CDR3 totals 15 residues. CDR3 loop: CASSQDRLLNSPLHF. DNA of the CDR3: TGCGCCAGCAGCCAAGACAGGTTGCTTAATTCACCCCTCCACTTT.

This chain uses TRBV5-5 with TRBJ1-6, with D unclear. The CDR3 consists of 19 residues. Deletions cut 3 bases from V and 3 bases from J, with 22 bases between. Looked up from germline, CDR1 is SGHKS and CDR2 is YYEKEE (reference sequence). The CDR3 loop is CASSYLPGVLEGYNSPLHF. The CDR3, as DNA: TGTGCCAGCAGCTATTTACCGGGTGTCCTCGAGGGCTATAATTCACCCCTCCACTTT.

V is TRBV13 and J is TRBJ2-7; TRBD1 might be the D (5 bases). The CDR3 extends over 12 amino acids. Trimming removed 5 bases from V and 9 bases from J, with 14 bases in between. CDR1 and CDR2 (germline): PRHDT, FYEKMQ (reference sequence). The CDR3 DNA reads TGTGCCAGCAGCAGAGACAGCTTAGGGCAGTACTTC. Protein: CASSRDSLGQYF.